This is a list of T cell receptor beta chains from one sample in a study of early T cells in non-severe SARS-CoV-2 infection. TCRdb reanalysed the 5' RACE reads using MiXCR and keeps one entry per CDR3 protein. This table has tens of thousands of distinct CDR3 sequences, approximately 15% appearing once. Sequencing was carried out using whole blood. The source of these receptors is an adult who was a healthcare worker with PCR-confirmed SARS-CoV-2 infection or an uninfected control (not recorded which). Both conserved end residues are part of each CDR3. A D gene is named only where the DNA matches it firmly. Rows give clone size only sometimes, using once, few, many, or a class for an expanded clone.

V gene	J gene	clone size	D gene	CDR3 DNA	CDR3 protein
TRBV21-1	TRBJ2-2	few	-	TGTGCCAGCAGGCCCGGGACCGGGAACACCGGGGAGCTGTTTTTT	CASRPGTGNTGELFF
TRBV2	TRBJ2-1	few	TRBD2	TGTGCCAGCAGTCCCATGCCGAGCGGGAGTAAGTTCTTC	CASSPMPSGSKFF
TRBV18	TRBJ1-2	-	-	TGTGCCAGCTCACGGGACACAGGCTATGGCTACACCTTC	CASSRDTGYGYTF
TRBV20-1	TRBJ2-3	few	-	TGCAGTGCTAGAGAGCCCGTCCTTAGCACAGATACGCAGTATTTT	CSAREPVLSTDTQYF
TRBV2	TRBJ2-5	few	-	TGTGCCAGCACCTGGAGTGGAATCCAAGAGACCCAGTACTTC	CASTWSGIQETQYF
TRBV7-3	TRBJ2-1	-	-	TGTGCCAGCAGCTTTACGGGGGCCCAGGATGAGCAGTTCTTC	CASSFTGAQDEQFF
TRBV7-2	TRBJ2-3	-	TRBD2	TGTGCCAGCAGCATCAGCGGGAGAACCACAGATACGCAGTATTTT	CASSISGRTTDTQYF
TRBV29-1	TRBJ2-2	-	-	TGCAGCGGCTCGAACACCGGGGAGCTGTTTTTT	CSGSNTGELFF
TRBV20-1	TRBJ1-6	few	-	TGCAGTGCAAGAACGACGGCAGATTCACCCCTCCACTTT	CSARTTADSPLHF
TRBV19	TRBJ2-5	-	TRBD2	TGTGCCAGTAGTTCCTCGGGGGGGCCGGGGGAGACCCAGTACTTC	CASSSSGGPGETQYF
TRBV2	TRBJ2-7	-	-	TGTGCCAGCAGTTCCGGACAGAGCCGGAGGGAGCAGTACTTC	CASSSGQSRREQYF
TRBV18	TRBJ1-1	-	-	TGTGCCAGCTCACCACCGGAGGGGGTTCGCACTGAAGCTTTCTTT	CASSPPEGVRTEAFF
TRBV29-1	TRBJ2-5	-	-	TGCAGCGTTTCTCCGGGGGAGGAAGAGACCCAGTACTTC	CSVSPGEEETQYF
TRBV28	TRBJ1-4	-	-	TGTGCCAGCAGGGTCCAGAATGAAAAACTGTTTTTT	CASRVQNEKLFF
TRBV11-2	TRBJ2-7	many	-	TGTGCCAGCAGCCCGACGCTCCAGGCCACCGAGCAGTACTTC	CASSPTLQATEQYF
TRBV25-1	TRBJ2-5	many	-	TGTGCCAGCAGTGATTGGGTTTCGGGGATAGAGACCCAGTACTTC	CASSDWVSGIETQYF
TRBV6-5	TRBJ2-3	-	TRBD2	TGTGCCAGCAGGAGACTAGCGAGCACAGATACGCAGTATTTT	CASRRLASTDTQYF
TRBV2	TRBJ1-5	-	TRBD1	TGTGCCAGCAGTGCCGGGACAGGGGGTAGAAGTCAGCCCCAGCATTTT	CASSAGTGGRSQPQHF
TRBV6-1	TRBJ1-2	-	-	TGTGCCAGCAGTGAAGCCAACAGCCTGAGCTACACCTTC	CASSEANSLSYTF
TRBV12-3/TRBV12-4	TRBJ2-1	few	-	TGTGCCAGCAGTTTCCCGACGGGCGATGAGCAGTTCTTC	CASSFPTGDEQFF
TRBV20-1	TRBJ2-3	-	-	TGCAGTGCCTGGGCCGGGGACAATTTCACAGATACGCAGTATTTT	CSAWAGDNFTDTQYF
TRBV5-1	TRBJ2-7	-	-	TGCGCCAGCAGCTCCACTCAGGGATCCCCGTACTTC	CASSSTQGSPYF